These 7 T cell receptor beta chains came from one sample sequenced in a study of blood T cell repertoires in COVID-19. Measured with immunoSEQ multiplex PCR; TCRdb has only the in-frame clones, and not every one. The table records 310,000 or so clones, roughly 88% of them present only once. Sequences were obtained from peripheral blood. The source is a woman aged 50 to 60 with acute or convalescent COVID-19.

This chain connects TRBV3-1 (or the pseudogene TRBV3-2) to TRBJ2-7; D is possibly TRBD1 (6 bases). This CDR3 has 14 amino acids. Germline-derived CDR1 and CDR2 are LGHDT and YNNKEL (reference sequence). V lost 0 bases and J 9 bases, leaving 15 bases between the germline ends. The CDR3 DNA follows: TGTGCCAGCAGCCAAGAAGATACAGGGCTAGGGCAGTACTTC. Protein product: CASSQEDTGLGQYF.

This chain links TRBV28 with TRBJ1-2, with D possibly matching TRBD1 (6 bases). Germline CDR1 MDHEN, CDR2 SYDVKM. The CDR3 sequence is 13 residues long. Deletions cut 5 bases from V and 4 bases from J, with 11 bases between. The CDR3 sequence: CASSPSQGYGYTF. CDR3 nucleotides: TGTGCCAGCAGTCCTTCACAGGGCTATGGCTACACCTTC.

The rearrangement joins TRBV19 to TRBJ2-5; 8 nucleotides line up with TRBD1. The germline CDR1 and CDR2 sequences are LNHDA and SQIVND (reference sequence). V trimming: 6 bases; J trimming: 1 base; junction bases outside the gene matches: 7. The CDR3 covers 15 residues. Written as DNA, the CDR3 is TGTGCCAGTAGCACCCAGGGGGCGCCCCAAGAGACCCAGTACTTC. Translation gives CASSTQGAPQETQYF.

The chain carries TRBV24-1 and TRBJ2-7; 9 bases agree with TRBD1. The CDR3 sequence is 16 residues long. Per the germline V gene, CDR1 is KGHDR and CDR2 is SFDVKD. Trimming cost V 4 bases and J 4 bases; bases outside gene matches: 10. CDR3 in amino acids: CATSDPGQGTGYEQYF. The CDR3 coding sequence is TGTGCCACCAGTGACCCTGGACAGGGGACGGGGTACGAGCAGTACTTC.

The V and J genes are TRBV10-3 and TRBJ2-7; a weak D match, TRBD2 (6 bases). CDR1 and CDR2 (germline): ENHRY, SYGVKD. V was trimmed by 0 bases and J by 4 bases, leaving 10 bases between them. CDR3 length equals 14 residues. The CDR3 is CAISESDGTYEQYF. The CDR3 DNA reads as TGTGCCATCAGTGAGTCCGACGGGACTTACGAGCAGTACTTC.

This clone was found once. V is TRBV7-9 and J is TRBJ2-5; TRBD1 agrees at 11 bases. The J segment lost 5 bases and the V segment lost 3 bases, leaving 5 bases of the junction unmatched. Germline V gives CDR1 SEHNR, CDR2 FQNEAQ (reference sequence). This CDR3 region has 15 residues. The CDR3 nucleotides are TGTGCCAGCAGCTTGGACAGGGGGCTCGGGGAGACCCAGTACTTC. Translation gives CASSLDRGLGETQYF.

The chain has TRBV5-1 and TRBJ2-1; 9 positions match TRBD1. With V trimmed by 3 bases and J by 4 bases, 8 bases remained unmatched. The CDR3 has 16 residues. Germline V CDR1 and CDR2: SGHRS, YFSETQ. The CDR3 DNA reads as TGCGCCAGCAGCTGGGCCGGGACAGGGACTTACAATGAGCAGTTCTTC. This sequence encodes CASSWAGTGTYNEQFF.